Below, 28 T cell receptor beta chains from the same sample are listed, as sequenced in a study of T cell responses to AZD1222 COVID-19 vaccine. The repertoire was sequenced with immunoSEQ multiplex PCR; TCRdb's copy has only in-frame clones and lacks some. The table lists some 150,000 clones, roughly four fifths of them singletons. The starting material was peripheral blood, obtained on day 0 of MenACWY control vaccination. All receptors derive from an adult in good health.

The chain has TRBV3-1 (or the pseudogene TRBV3-2) and TRBJ2-2; TRBD2 is a possible D gene (5 bases). The CDR3 covers 13 residues. V dropped 1 base and J dropped 6 bases, with 6 bases sitting between them. Germline V gene data show CDR1 as LGHDT and CDR2 as YNNKEL (reference sequence). The CDR3 sequence: CASSQVEAGELFF. The CDR3 bases are TGTGCCAGCAGCCAAGTGGAGGCCGGGGAGCTGTTTTTT.

This clone has just one count. The V and J genes are TRBV5-6 and TRBJ2-7, with D unresolved. CDR1 and CDR2 from the germline V gene are SGHDT and YYEEEE. V shed 0 bases and J shed 6 bases, with 7 bases lying between them. The CDR3 covers 12 residues. The CDR3 DNA sequence: TGTGCCAGCAGCTTGGGAAGGAGCGAGCAGTACGTC. This encodes CASSLGRSEQYV.

The rearrangement links TRBV18 to TRBJ1-1; D gene uncertain. Germline V lookup: CDR1 KGHSH, CDR2 LQKENI. This CDR3 spans 13 amino acids. V was clipped by 6 bases and J by 2 bases, with 10 bases between them. As DNA, the CDR3 is TGTGCCAGCTCGGTGGAAGTCAACACTGAAGCTTTCTTT. Encoded protein: CASSVEVNTEAFF.

The rearrangement joins TRBV10-3 to TRBJ2-5; TRBD1 matches at 7 bases. The CDR3 is made up of 15 amino acids. Trimming cost V 2 bases and J 1 base; bases outside gene matches: 4. Germline V gene sequence: CDR1 ENHRY, CDR2 SYGVKD. The chain's CDR3 is CAISETTGLQETQYF. Here the CDR3 DNA reads TGTGCCATCAGTGAGACGACAGGGCTCCAAGAGACCCAGTACTTC.

The J gene is TRBJ2-7, the V gene TRBV18, with TRBD2 as a possible D gene (6 bases). The CDR3 sequence is 16 residues long. Per the germline V gene, CDR1 is KGHSH and CDR2 is LQKENI. V lost 3 bases, J lost 0 bases, and 15 bases lay in between. CDR3 coding DNA: TGTGCCAGCTCACCGGCGGGGCAGGGAAGCTCCTACGAGCAGTACGTC. It specifies CASSPAGQGSSYEQYV.

The chain uses TRBV12-3 or TRBV12-4 and TRBJ1-2, with 8 bases identical to TRBD1. CDR3 size: 13 residues. Trimming removed 5 bases from V and 8 bases from J; junction bases left unmatched: 7. The CDR3 coding sequence is TGTGCCAGCAGTCCCGGGGACAGGCGAGGCTACACCTTC. This sequence encodes CASSPGDRRGYTF.

The chain recombines TRBV12-5 with TRBJ2-7, with 8 bases matching TRBD2. V trimming: 3 bases; J trimming: 3 bases; junction bases outside the gene matches: 16. CDR1 is LGHNT and CDR2 is FRNRAP in the germline V gene. The CDR3 is made up of 18 amino acids. The DNA of the CDR3 is TGTGCTAGTGGTTTCTCTTCTCGGACAAGCGGGGGTCACTACGAGCAGTACTTC. Protein sequence: CASGFSSRTSGGHYEQYF.

The chain employs TRBV19 and TRBJ1-2, with 10 bases matching TRBD1. Trimming at V came to 6 bases and at J to 2 bases, leaving 3 bases not matched to a gene. Per germline, CDR1 LNHDA and CDR2 SQIVND (reference sequence). The CDR3 consists of 14 residues. The CDR3 DNA is TGTGCCAGTAGACGGACAGGGGGGAACTATGGCTACACCTTC. Protein sequence: CASRRTGGNYGYTF.

This chain connects TRBV10-1 to TRBJ1-4; no clear D gene. Germline values: CDR1 WNHNN, CDR2 SYGVQD (reference sequence). This CDR3 has 11 residues. Trimming stripped 8 bases from V and 7 bases from J, with 8 bases between. The CDR3 loop reads CASGGPEKLFF. Written as DNA, the CDR3 is TGCGCCAGCGGAGGACCTGAAAAACTGTTTTTT.

The chain couples TRBV28 to TRBJ1-5; D not certain. Trimming pared 8 bases from V and 4 bases from J, leaving 18 bases between. CDR1 and CDR2 from the germline V gene are MDHEN and SYDVKM. The CDR3 has 15 amino acids. The CDR3 DNA follows: TGTGCCAGCCGCACCCAGCTGCAAACAAATCAGCCCCAGCATTTT. It translates to CASRTQLQTNQPQHF.

The chain joins TRBV24-1 to TRBJ2-2; D remains ambiguous. This CDR3 region has 14 residues. The V and J ends lost 6 bases and 0 bases respectively, with 7 bases between them. Germline CDR1 is KGHDR and CDR2 is SFDVKD. CDR3 sequence: CATSPRTNTGELFF. Here the CDR3 DNA reads TGTGCCACCAGTCCCAGGACGAACACCGGGGAGCTGTTTTTT.

In nucleotides, the CDR3 is TGTGCCAGCCATCCCGGGACGACTGTAACCGGGGAGCTGTTTTTT. Encoded protein: CASHPGTTVTGELFF. The chain employs TRBV2 and TRBJ2-2, with D tentatively TRBD1 or TRBD2 (5 bases each). The CDR3 has 15 amino acids. V lost 8 bases and J 5 bases, leaving 18 bases between the germline ends. Looked up from germline, CDR1 is SNHLY and CDR2 is FYNNEI.

This clone was seen only once. The CDR3 coding sequence is TGTGCCAGCAGCGGCATAGGGGGGGCACTCCCCGAAGCTTTCTTT. This gives the protein CASSGIGGALPEAFF. The gene calls are TRBV9 and TRBJ1-1; the D gene is possibly TRBD1 (6 bases). Between the trimmed V and J ends, which lost 3 bases and 8 bases, there was a span of 20 bases. Germline V gene lookup returns CDR1 SGDLS and CDR2 YYNGEE. This CDR3 is built from 15 residues.

The V and J genes are TRBV7-9 and TRBJ2-2; D gene uncertain. The V and J ends lost 2 bases and 1 base respectively, with 8 bases between them. Germline loops: CDR1 SEHNR, CDR2 FQNEAQ (reference sequence). The CDR3 loop spans 15 amino acids. Here the CDR3 DNA reads TGTGCCAGCAGCTTAAGTCAGGTGAACACCGGGGAGCTGTTTTTT. This encodes CASSLSQVNTGELFF.

The chain is built from TRBV18 and TRBJ2-1; a possible D gene is TRBD1 (6 bases). The CDR3 is 15 residues long. The germline gives CDR1 KGHSH, CDR2 LQKENI. V lost 3 bases, J lost 7 bases, and 16 bases lay in between. The CDR3 reads CASSPRQENPNEQFF. In DNA, the CDR3 is TGTGCCAGCTCACCCAGACAGGAGAATCCGAATGAGCAGTTCTTC. The full variable domain, in which reference TRBV18 and TRBJ2-1 provide the parts outside the CDR3, is NAGVMQNPRHLVRRRGQEARLRCSPMKGHSHVYWYRQLPEEGLKFMVYLQKENIIDESGMPKERFSAEFPKEGPSILRIQQVVRGDSAAYFCASSPRQENPNEQFFGPGTRLTVL.

The chain is built from TRBV5-6 and TRBJ1-2; D is undetermined. CDR1 is SGHDT and CDR2 is YYEEEE in the germline V gene. Trimming removed 4 bases from V and 6 bases from J, with 13 bases in between. There are 13 residues in the CDR3. This chain's CDR3 is CASSPRGIDGYTF. CDR3 in DNA: TGTGCCAGCAGCCCTCGTGGCATCGATGGCTACACCTTC.

The chain employs TRBV2 and TRBJ2-7; D gene ambiguous. Germline V CDR1 and CDR2: SNHLY, FYNNEI. With 6 bases removed from V and 2 bases from J, the gap between germline ends came to 11 bases. The CDR3 has 13 residues. This CDR3 is CASRDVTAYEQYV. Written as DNA, the CDR3 is TGTGCCAGCAGAGACGTCACAGCCTACGAGCAGTACGTC.

The CDR3 nucleotides are TGTGCCAGCAGCCCAGGTGGGAACAGCATAATGACCGGGGAGCTGTTTTTT. Its protein is CASSPGGNSIMTGELFF. V and J are TRBV3-1 (or the pseudogene TRBV3-2) and TRBJ2-2, with D hard to call. Germline CDR1 and CDR2: LGHDT and YNNKEL (reference sequence). Between the trimmed V and J ends, which lost 4 bases and 5 bases, there was a span of 20 bases. The CDR3 spans 17 residues.

This chain joins TRBV6-5 and TRBJ2-1, with 12 bases matching TRBD2. CDR1 and CDR2 (germline): MNHEY, SVGAGI. V was pared by 0 bases and J by 6 bases, with 3 bases of the junction left unmatched. The CDR3 is made up of 16 amino acids. The CDR3 reads CASSYSGTSGPNEQFF. The CDR3 coding sequence is TGTGCCAGCAGTTACTCCGGGACTAGCGGGCCCAATGAGCAGTTCTTC.

This clone was counted between two and nine times. The chain carries TRBV5-6 and TRBJ1-2; 11 bases are shared with TRBD1. CDR3 length: 17 residues. The trim removed 6 bases at V and 3 bases at J, leaving 13 bases unmatched. The germline CDR1 and CDR2 sequences are SGHDT and YYEEEE. The CDR3 loop is CASIETPWDRGYYGYTF. In nucleotides, the CDR3 is TGTGCCAGCATCGAGACCCCGTGGGACAGGGGGTACTATGGCTACACCTTC.

In its sample, this clone was seen once. The chain employs TRBV27 and TRBJ1-5, with 7 bases fitting TRBD1. Germline V gives CDR1 MNHEY, CDR2 SMNVEV (reference sequence). Trimming removed 1 base from V and 4 bases from J; junction bases left unmatched: 7. The CDR3 spans 16 residues. CDR3 sequence reads: CASSLLGAGGNQPQHF. CDR3 nucleotides: TGTGCCAGCAGTTTATTGGGGGCAGGGGGGAATCAGCCCCAGCATTTT.

This clone has just one count. The chain employs TRBV5-4 and TRBJ2-5, with 9 bases lining up with TRBD1. Trimming removed 1 base from V and 4 bases from J; junction bases left unmatched: 5. CDR3 length equals 15 residues. Looked up from germline, CDR1 is SGHNT and CDR2 is YYREEE (reference sequence). The CDR3 DNA sequence: TGTGCCAGCAGCTTGATCTCACAGGGGGCAGAGACCCAGTACTTC. Its protein product is CASSLISQGAETQYF.

This clone has just one count. The chain combines TRBV3-1 (or the pseudogene TRBV3-2) with TRBJ2-2, with 8 positions matching TRBD2. Trimming at V came to 8 bases and at J to 5 bases, leaving 1 base not matched to a gene. This CDR3 contains 12 residues. Germline loops: CDR1 LGHDT, CDR2 YNNKEL (reference sequence). The CDR3 sequence is CASRGGTGELFF. Written as DNA, the CDR3 is TGTGCCAGCCGGGGGGGGACCGGGGAGCTGTTTTTT.

This sequence joins TRBV6-1 and TRBJ1-6, with D possibly matching TRBD1 (6 bases). Germline CDR1 reads MNHNS; CDR2 reads SASEGT. V lost 1 base, J lost 3 bases, and 10 bases lay in between. CDR3 size: 16 residues. CDR3 sequence reads: CASSEGGQLYNSPLHF. The CDR3 DNA is TGTGCCAGCAGTGAAGGTGGACAGCTCTATAATTCACCCCTCCACTTT.

The gene calls are TRBV18 and TRBJ1-4, with TRBD1 identical over 8 bases. This CDR3 region has 15 residues. The germline gives CDR1 KGHSH, CDR2 LQKENI. V was pared by 3 bases and J by 4 bases, with 4 bases of the junction left unmatched. The CDR3 DNA is TGTGCCAGCTCACCCGGACAGGGAGTTAATGAAAAACTGTTTTTT. Its protein is CASSPGQGVNEKLFF. The full variable domain, completed using reference TRBV18 and TRBJ1-4, is NAGVMQNPRHLVRRRGQEARLRCSPMKGHSHVYWYRQLPEEGLKFMVYLQKENIIDESGMPKERFSAEFPKEGPSILRIQQVVRGDSAAYFCASSPGQGVNEKLFFGSGTQLSVL.

This clone was seen just once. The chain links TRBV2 to TRBJ1-5; D not certain. Trimming removed 8 bases from V and 6 bases from J, with 23 bases in between. The germline gives CDR1 SNHLY, CDR2 FYNNEI. The CDR3 runs 16 residues. Written as DNA, the CDR3 is TGTGCCAGCCTAATGGATCGTTTGGTTGGCGTTCAGCCCCAGCATTTT. Translated: CASLMDRLVGVQPQHF.

The gene calls are TRBV11-2 and TRBJ1-4; maybe TRBD1 (6 bases). There are 14 residues in the CDR3. With 5 bases removed from V and 4 bases from J, the gap between germline ends came to 11 bases. Germline CDR1 is SGHAT and CDR2 is FQNNGV. The CDR3 region has the DNA TGTGCCAGCAGCAGAGGGGGTGGTAATGAAAAACTGTTTTTT. Translation gives CASSRGGGNEKLFF.

CDR3 bases: TGTGCCAGCAGCTTAGCGGGCAAGACTAACTATGGCTACACCTTC. It yields the protein CASSLAGKTNYGYTF. The rearrangement uses TRBV11-2 and TRBJ1-2; no reliable D call. The CDR3 length is 15 residues. V lost 1 base and J 0 bases, leaving 9 bases between the germline ends. The germline CDR1 and CDR2 sequences are SGHAT and FQNNGV.